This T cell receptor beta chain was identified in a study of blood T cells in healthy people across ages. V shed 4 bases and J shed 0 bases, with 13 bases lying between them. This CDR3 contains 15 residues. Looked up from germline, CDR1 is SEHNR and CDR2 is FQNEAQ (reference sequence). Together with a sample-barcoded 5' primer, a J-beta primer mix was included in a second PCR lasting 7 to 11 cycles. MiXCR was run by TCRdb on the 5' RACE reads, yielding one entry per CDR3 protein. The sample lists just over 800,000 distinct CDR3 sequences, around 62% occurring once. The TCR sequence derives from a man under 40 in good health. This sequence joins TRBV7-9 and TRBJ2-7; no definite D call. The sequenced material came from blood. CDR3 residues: CASSSKGGNSYEQYF. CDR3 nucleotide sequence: TGTGCCAGCAGCTCGAAGGGCGGAAACTCCTACGAGCAGTACTTC.